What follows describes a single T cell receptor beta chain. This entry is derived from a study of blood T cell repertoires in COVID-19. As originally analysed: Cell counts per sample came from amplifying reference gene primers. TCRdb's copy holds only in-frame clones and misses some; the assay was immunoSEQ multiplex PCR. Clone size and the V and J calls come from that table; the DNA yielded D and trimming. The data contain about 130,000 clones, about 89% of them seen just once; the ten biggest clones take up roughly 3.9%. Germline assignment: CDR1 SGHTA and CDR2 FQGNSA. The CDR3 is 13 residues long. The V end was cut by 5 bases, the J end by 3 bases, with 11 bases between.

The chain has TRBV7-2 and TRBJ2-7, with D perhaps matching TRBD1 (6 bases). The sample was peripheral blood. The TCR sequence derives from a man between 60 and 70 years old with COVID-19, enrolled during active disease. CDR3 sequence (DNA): TGTGCCAGCAGCACAACAGGGAACTACGAGCAGTACTTC. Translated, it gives CASSTTGNYEQYF. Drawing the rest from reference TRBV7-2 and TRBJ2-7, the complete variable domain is GAGVSQSPSNKVTEKGKDVELRCDPISGHTALYWYRQSLGQGLEFLIYFQGNSAPDKSGLPSDRFSAERTGGSVSTLTIQRTQQEDSAVYLCASSTTGNYEQYFGPGTRLTVT.